Listed below are T cell receptor beta chains from one sample, sequenced in a study of cytomegalovirus exposure and HLA in healthy donors. Assay: immunoSEQ multiplex PCR; the TCRdb copy retains only in-frame clones and omits some. The sample holds roughly 110,000 clones, around 74% seen once. Sequencing input: PBMCs. The receptor set was obtained from a young man in good health and CMV-seropositive. Both conserved end residues are part of each CDR3. Fields, in order: clone size, J gene, D gene, V gene, CDR3 protein, CDR3 DNA. A D gene is named only where the DNA matches it firmly. Clone size appears in some rows only: once, few, many, or a class for an expanded clone.

- | TRBJ2-3 | TRBD2 | TRBV2 | CASIAGASTDTQYF | TGTGCCAGTATAGCGGGGGCTAGCACAGATACGCAGTATTTT
once | TRBJ2-6 | - | TRBV2 | CASGPEASVLTF | TGTGCCAGCGGGCCGGAGGCCAGCGTCCTGACTTTC
- | TRBJ1-2 | - | TRBV5-5 | CASSPPGNRADGYTF | TGTGCCAGCAGCCCCCCAGGTAACAGGGCTGATGGCTACACCTTC
few | TRBJ2-7 | TRBD1 | TRBV5-4 | CASSFSQGQGADEQYF | TGTGCCAGCAGTTTTAGCCAGGGACAGGGGGCCGACGAGCAGTACTTC
few | TRBJ1-2 | TRBD1 | TRBV28 | CASSSMVILGTGGPGDGYTF | TGTGCCAGCAGTTCCATGGTCATACTCGGGACAGGGGGACCCGGGGACGGCTACACCTTC
- | TRBJ1-4 | - | TRBV5-1 | CASSTGLTTNEKLFF | TGCGCCAGCAGTACAGGCTTGACAACTAATGAAAAACTGTTTTTT
few | TRBJ2-7 | TRBD1 | TRBV29-1 | CSVEVTGAYEQYF | TGCAGCGTTGAGGTGACAGGGGCCTACGAGCAGTACTTC
many | TRBJ2-7 | - | TRBV7-9 | CASSLGQSSYEQYF | TGTGCCAGCAGCTTAGGACAGAGCTCCTACGAGCAGTACTTC
- | TRBJ1-1 | - | TRBV19 | CASSIGLWGGTEAFF | TGTGCCAGTAGTATCGGTCTGTGGGGGGGCACTGAAGCTTTCTTT
- | TRBJ1-5 | - | TRBV2 | CASSGEGARSNQPQHF | TGTGCCAGTAGTGGGGAAGGGGCACGGAGCAATCAGCCCCAGCATTTT
- | TRBJ1-5 | - | TRBV7-8 | CASSSLTDNQPQHF | TGTGCCAGCAGCTCCCTGACAGACAATCAGCCCCAGCATTTT
- | TRBJ1-1 | - | TRBV11-2 | CASSPPLYIRARGTEAFF | TGTGCCAGCAGCCCGCCCCTTTACATCAGGGCGCGGGGAACTGAAGCTTTCTTT
- | TRBJ1-1 | TRBD1 | TRBV30 | CAWWTGGMGEAFF | TGTGCCTGGTGGACAGGGGGCATGGGTGAAGCTTTCTTT
few | TRBJ2-7 | - | TRBV6-5 | CASSLASYEQYF | TGTGCCAGCAGTCTAGCATCCTACGAGCAGTACTTC
- | TRBJ2-7 | - | TRBV19 | CASSIIAGNYEQYF | TGTGCCAGTAGTATAATTGCAGGGAACTACGAGCAGTACTTC
few | TRBJ1-1 | TRBD1 | TRBV7-3 | CASSPTGEDTEAFF | TGTGCCAGCAGCCCGACAGGGGAGGACACTGAAGCTTTCTTT
- | TRBJ2-1 | TRBD2 | TRBV30 | CAWSVLAGYNEQFF | TGTGCCTGGAGTGTCCTAGCGGGGTACAATGAGCAGTTCTTC
- | TRBJ1-2 | - | TRBV5-1 | CASSLGGDYGYTF | TGCGCCAGCAGCTTGGGGGGGGACTATGGCTACACCTTC
- | TRBJ2-3 | TRBD1 | TRBV6-5 | CASSDRVSSTDTQYF | TGTGCCAGCAGCGACAGGGTTTCTAGCACAGATACGCAGTATTTT
- | TRBJ2-7 | TRBD2 | TRBV5-1 | CASSLELTSGTYYEQYF | TGCGCCAGCAGCTTGGAACTGACTAGCGGAACCTACTACGAGCAGTACTTC
- | TRBJ1-4 | - | TRBV30 | CAWSPGLSNEKLFF | TGTGCCTGGTCCCCGGGACTTAGTAATGAAAAACTGTTTTTT
- | TRBJ1-3 | TRBD1 | TRBV9 | CASSVEDRGLGGNTIYF | TGTGCCAGCAGCGTAGAAGACAGGGGCTTGGGAGGAAACACCATATATTTT
once | TRBJ2-3 | - | TRBV7-9 | CASSRQVTSTDTQYF | TGTGCCAGCAGCCGACAGGTCACTAGCACAGATACGCAGTATTTT
- | TRBJ2-1 | - | TRBV30 | CAWSVQSSYNEQFF | TGTGCCTGGAGTGTACAAAGCTCCTACAATGAGCAGTTCTTC
- | TRBJ2-3 | TRBD2 | TRBV4-1 | CASSQVGGGARDTQYF | TGCGCCAGCAGCCAAGTAGGCGGGGGGGCAAGAGATACGCAGTATTTT
- | TRBJ2-1 | TRBD2 | TRBV11-2 | CASSLVHGGSNEQFF | TGTGCCAGCAGCTTAGTGCACGGGGGGAGCAATGAGCAGTTCTTC
- | TRBJ2-3 | - | TRBV5-6 | CASSPSRDTQYF | TGTGCCAGCAGCCCCTCCCGGGATACGCAGTATTTT
- | TRBJ1-2 | TRBD1 | TRBV6-1 | CASSEWDRGPNYGYTF | TGTGCCAGCAGTGAATGGGACAGGGGGCCCAACTATGGCTACACCTTC
- | TRBJ1-1 | - | TRBV6-5 | CASSPLDNGEAFF | TGTGCCAGCAGTCCCCTGGACAACGGGGAAGCTTTCTTT
- | TRBJ2-3 | - | TRBV7-3 | CASSFPGDTQYF | TGTGCCAGCAGCTTTCCGGGAGATACGCAGTATTTT
once | TRBJ1-6 | - | TRBV19 | CASKTEESSYNSPLHF | TGTGCCTCCAAGACCGAGGAAAGCTCCTATAATTCACCCCTCCACTTT
- | TRBJ1-3 | TRBD1 | TRBV4-2 | CASSQETGGENTIYF | TGTGCCAGCAGCCAGGAGACAGGGGGCGAAAACACCATATATTTT
- | TRBJ1-5 | - | TRBV7-9 | CASSLQGPNQPQHF | TGTGCCAGCAGCTTACAGGGCCCCAATCAGCCCCAGCATTTT
once | TRBJ1-2 | - | TRBV5-1 | CASSLGAGPNYGYTF | TGCGCCAGCAGCTTGGGTGCAGGGCCAAACTATGGCTACACCTTC
few | TRBJ1-1 | - | TRBV5-4 | CASSPTGPTEAFF | TGTGCCAGCAGCCCGACAGGCCCCACTGAAGCTTTCTTT
- | TRBJ2-7 | - | TRBV5-4 | CASSLGGYEQYF | TGTGCCAGCAGCTTGGGCGGATACGAGCAGTACTTC
- | TRBJ1-2 | - | TRBV10-2 | CASSVLGLSDGYTF | TGCGCCAGCAGTGTTCTGGGCCTTTCGGATGGCTACACCTTC
- | TRBJ1-2 | TRBD1 | TRBV7-2 | CASSLIPLGQGVDGYTF | TGTGCCAGCAGCTTAATACCCCTGGGACAGGGGGTAGATGGCTACACCTTC
- | TRBJ2-5 | TRBD2 | TRBV4-2 | CASSQGVAGGLGETQYF | TGTGCCAGCAGCCAAGGGGTAGCGGGGGGGTTAGGAGAGACCCAGTACTTC
- | TRBJ2-7 | - | TRBV10-1 | CASSWGLDEQYF | TGCGCCAGCAGTTGGGGGCTCGACGAGCAGTACTTC
- | TRBJ2-7 | TRBD1 | TRBV9 | CASSLGTGGEQYF | TGTGCCAGCAGCCTCGGGACAGGGGGTGAGCAGTACTTC
- | TRBJ2-5 | - | TRBV12-5 | CASGLEGGEFQETQYF | TGTGCTAGTGGTTTAGAGGGTGGGGAGTTCCAAGAGACCCAGTACTTC
- | TRBJ2-6 | - | TRBV19 | CASSLKRGRGANVLTF | TGTGCCAGTAGTCTGAAAAGAGGGCGTGGGGCCAACGTCCTGACTTTC
- | TRBJ1-2 | TRBD1 | TRBV7-2 | CASSSWDRGDYGYTF | TGTGCCAGCAGCTCCTGGGACAGGGGGGACTATGGCTACACCTTC
- | TRBJ1-5 | - | TRBV2 | CASSEALLRGNQPQHF | TGTGCCAGCAGTGAAGCGCTTCTCCGGGGCAATCAGCCCCAGCATTTT
- | TRBJ1-3 | - | TRBV5-1 | CASSLGGSYSGNTIYF | TGCGCCAGCAGCTTGGGGGGCAGTTACTCTGGAAACACCATATATTTT
- | TRBJ1-2 | TRBD1 | TRBV28 | CASSFGAGGVTGGYPF | TGTGCCAGCAGTTTTGGAGCAGGTGGGGTCACAGGGGGCTACCCCTTC
- | TRBJ1-5 | TRBD1 | TRBV2 | CASSWGQGGSQPQHF | TGTGCCAGCAGTTGGGGACAGGGGGGAAGTCAGCCCCAGCATTTT
- | TRBJ1-3 | - | TRBV7-9 | CASSPLRGNTIYF | TGTGCCAGCAGCCCCCTCAGGGGAAACACCATATATTTT
- | TRBJ2-5 | TRBD2 | TRBV28 | CASSSLGGGLGETQYF | TGTGCCAGCAGTTCCCTCGGGGGGGGCCTTGGAGAGACCCAGTACTTC
- | TRBJ2-5 | TRBD2 | TRBV5-1 | CASSLAGGGGARETQYF | TGCGCCAGCAGCTTGGCCGGTGGCGGGGGGGCCAGGGAGACCCAGTACTTC
few | TRBJ1-1 | - | TRBV30 | CAWGGYLNTEAFF | TGTGCCTGGGGGGGGTACTTGAACACTGAAGCTTTCTTT
- | TRBJ2-5 | - | TRBV7-9 | CASTLREETQYF | TGTGCCAGTACCTTACGGGAAGAGACCCAGTACTTC
- | TRBJ1-2 | TRBD1 | TRBV25-1 | CASGDRVDGYTF | TGTGCCAGCGGGGACAGGGTGGATGGCTACACCTTC
- | TRBJ2-2 | TRBD2 | TRBV30 | CAWSAGSGGRELFF | TGTGCCTGGAGTGCGGGTAGCGGGGGTAGGGAGCTGTTTTTT
medium-sized | TRBJ1-2 | - | TRBV5-6 | CASSKGHNYGYTF | TGTGCCAGCAGCAAGGGACATAACTATGGCTACACCTTC
- | TRBJ2-5 | - | TRBV7-2 | CASSLAYGTPKTSQETQYF | TGTGCCAGCAGCTTAGCGTATGGGACTCCTAAAACTTCACAAGAGACCCAGTACTTC
- | TRBJ1-1 | - | TRBV2 | CASRREKNTEAFF | TGTGCCAGCAGGCGGGAAAAGAACACTGAAGCTTTCTTT